This TCR beta chain stems from a study of T-cell reconstitution after alpha-beta-depleted transplantation in children. In regard to this clonotype: Its antigen is undetermined.

Study findings and constraints: Newly produced T cells mostly accounted for T-cell counts and diversity one year post-transplant.

From germline, CDR1 is MGHDK and CDR2 SYGVNS. This CDR3 contains 15 residues. The trim removed 5 bases at V and 3 bases at J, leaving 7 bases unmatched. Unique molecular identifiers featured in how the TCRbeta library was prepared. TCRdb reprocessed the PCR reads with MiXCR, giving one entry per CDR3 protein. The sample lists under 85,000 distinct CDR3 sequences, 15% to 20% occurring once. The gene calls are TRBV25-1 and TRBJ2-3; 8 nucleotides match TRBD2. The receptor comes from a male patient aged 2-15 years who had a stem cell transplant for acute lymphoblastic leukemia, so the T cells may come from the graft donor. Sample: PBMCs, mostly from graft donor cells, taken 360 days after TCRalphabeta/CD19-depleted stem cell transplant. The CDR3 loop is CASSPQRERTDTQYF. As DNA, the CDR3 is TGTGCCAGCAGTCCCCAGCGGGAGCGTACAGATACGCAGTATTTT.